What follows is one T cell receptor beta chain and its context. The antigen this receptor binds is unknown. Base qualities are missing; no much larger clone stands one base away. Peripheral blood CD8+ and CD4+ T cells from healthy donors, Susac syndrome patients and multiple sclerosis patients were profiled using high-throughput TCR beta sequencing. The Susac syndrome patients fulfilled recently defined diagnostic criteria for either definite or probable disease. Bulk CD8+ and CD4+ T cells were purified magnetically by negative isolation, whereas CD8+ TEMRA cells were enriched by FACS. Blood was drawn into EDTA tubes, processed within 24 hours, and PBMCs were isolated by density gradient centrifugation. PBMCs intended for TCR sequencing were frozen in liquid nitrogen and were later thawed in a 37 degrees C water bath. The sorted or isolated CD4+, CD8+ and CD8+ TEMRA cells reached a purity of at least 90%.

RNA was extracted using the RNeasy kit, and about 0.45 to 1 ug of the RNA was reverse transcribed with random hexamers. TCR beta CDR3 regions were amplified with the immunoSEQ multiplex PCR assay covering 54 Vbeta and 13 Jbeta segments. PCR amplification bias was corrected by using a synthetic template baseline for primer optimization and computational correction. In the authors' own workflow: Reads were annotated to V, D and J genes per IMGT and analyzed with immunoSEQ Analyzer, keeping only productive sequences. Clonality was calculated as one minus the Shannon entropy normalized by log2 of the number of productive unique sequences. For each patient and control, public and private clones were evaluated within the 100 most prevalent clones. Clones were defined as Susac-specific when absent from the healthy and MS cohorts, from approximately 1,100 published viral clones and from other ImmuneACCESS disease sequences. In-frame beta chains were kept once TCRdb had trimmed the public reads at Q25 with fastp and called clones with MiXCR. When rows share a CDR3 protein, they turn into one entry using the most common DNA and genes. The V and J calls here are based on TCRdb, not the publication. Here the sample has about 80,000 distinct CDR3 sequences; around 96% occur a single time. The ten largest clones add up to approximately 0.42% of the sample.

The germline V gene provides CDR1 SQVTM and CDR2 ANQGSEA. From the cysteine through the phenylalanine, the CDR3 covers 13 amino acids. CDR3 DNA is the only sequence kept; it has 39 bases, read in frame from the first base. Relative to germline, V is 7 bases shorter and J is 2 bases shorter, with 14 bases between their ends. The data derive from a study of CD8 T cells in Susac syndrome (dated by TCRdb to the late 2010s). Study-level background: Among the Susac syndrome patients who were sequenced, clinically active disease was present in more than 5 and clinical remission was observed in eight or nine. At blood withdrawal, Susac syndrome patients were either therapy-naive, taking corticosteroids (in some cases with IVIg as well), or taking IVIg alone. Whether CD8+ T cell activation and differentiation in Susac syndrome was antigen driven was tested using repertoire sequencing. The clonality of the CD8+ T cell repertoire was compared across approximately twelve healthy donors, roughly 14 Susac syndrome patients and around 16 multiple sclerosis patients. General findings and caveats noted by the study authors: Roughly 15 and five Susac-specific public clones were found in the total CD8+ and CD8+ TEMRA repertoires, respectively. The number of individuals in the TCR sequencing and HLA analysis was recognized as being relatively small. CD8+ repertoires in Susac syndrome showed clonal expansion, which was highest in CD8+ TEMRA cells and was greater in clinically active patients than in remitting patients.

The receptor comes from a human donor with Susac syndrome. In this chain, TRBV29-1 is recombined with TRBJ2-5; 6 matching bases give a weak D call of TRBD2. Material: CD8+ T cells from PBMCs. The DNA reads as follows: TGCAGCGCCGTCGGGGGTCGGCAAGAGACCCAGTACTTC. Its coded protein is CSAVGGRQETQYF. With all but the CDR3 taken from the reference TRBV29-1 and TRBJ2-5 genes, the full variable domain is: SAVISQKPSRDICQRGTSLTIQCQVDSQVTMMFWYRQQPGQSLTLIATANQGSEATYESGFVIDKFPISRPNLTFSTLTVSNMSPEDSSIYLCSAVGGRQETQYFGPGTRLLVL.